This T cell receptor beta chain was found in a study of radiotherapy plus CTLA-4 blockade in lung cancer. About the research overall: Objective response rate was 15% to 20%; disease control rate, about 31%.

Study conclusions and caveats: Per reports, early blood T cell clone dynamics, plus interferon-beta, forecast response most strongly. There was expansion of tumor-derived TCR clones in blood after radiotherapy plus ipilimumab.

Note on this clone: The antigen is undetermined.

TCRdb's copy holds only in-frame clones and misses some; the assay was immunoSEQ multiplex PCR. The sample has roughly 55,000 clones; 70% to 80% are singletons. The CDR3 spans 11 residues. Germline V lookup: CDR1 DFQATT, CDR2 SNEGSKA (reference sequence). V was clipped by 6 bases and J by 9 bases, with 14 bases between them. This sample comprised peripheral blood, obtained from a patient treated with radiotherapy plus ipilimumab. The source is a human donor with non-small cell lung cancer whose response to radiotherapy plus ipilimumab could not be evaluated. The chain has TRBV20-1 and TRBJ1-2; D may be TRBD1 (6 bases). For the CDR3, the DNA is TGCAGTGCCGCAGGGGTATCGAGCTACACCTTC. This encodes CSAAGVSSYTF.